This T cell receptor (beta chain) was documented in a study of CD8 T cells in ankylosing spondylitis. Germline values: CDR1 MNHNS, CDR2 SASEGT. This CDR3 is built from 14 residues. Trimming cost V 2 bases and J 4 bases, with 11 bases left between them. TCRdb ran MiXCR on the 5' RACE reads and lists one entry per CDR3 protein. The sample holds under 170,000 distinct CDR3 sequences, approximately 48% seen once. V usage is TRBV6-1 and J usage is TRBJ1-1, with D uncertain. The TCR originated in a male donor with ankylosing spondylitis. Sequencing was carried out using synovial fluid, either unsorted or a sorted T cell fraction (not recorded which). CDR3 bases: TGTGCCAGCAGTGAATTTGTCACTTTCACTGAAGCTTTCTTT. Protein product: CASSEFVTFTEAFF.